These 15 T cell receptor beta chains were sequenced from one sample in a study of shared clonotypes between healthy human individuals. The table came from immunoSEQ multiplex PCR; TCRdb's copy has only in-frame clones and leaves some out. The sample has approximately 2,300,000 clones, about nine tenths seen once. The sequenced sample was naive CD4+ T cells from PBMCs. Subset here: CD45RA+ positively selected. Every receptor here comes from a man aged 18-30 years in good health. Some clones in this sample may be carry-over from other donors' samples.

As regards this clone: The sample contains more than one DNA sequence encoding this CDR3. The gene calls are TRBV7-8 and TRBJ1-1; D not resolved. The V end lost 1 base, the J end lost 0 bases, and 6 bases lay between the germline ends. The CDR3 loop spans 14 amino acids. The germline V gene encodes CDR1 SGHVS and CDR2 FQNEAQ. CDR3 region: CASSLGRMNTEAFF. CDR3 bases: TGTGCCAGCAGCTTAGGGAGGATGAACACTGAAGCTTTCTTT.

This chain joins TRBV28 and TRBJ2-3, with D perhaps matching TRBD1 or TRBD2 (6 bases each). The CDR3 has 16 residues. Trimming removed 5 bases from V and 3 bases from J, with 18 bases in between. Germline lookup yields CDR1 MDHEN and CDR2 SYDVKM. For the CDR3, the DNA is TGTGCCAGCAGTGCCCGACACGGGGGCGCAACAGATACGCAGTATTTT. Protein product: CASSARHGGATDTQYF.

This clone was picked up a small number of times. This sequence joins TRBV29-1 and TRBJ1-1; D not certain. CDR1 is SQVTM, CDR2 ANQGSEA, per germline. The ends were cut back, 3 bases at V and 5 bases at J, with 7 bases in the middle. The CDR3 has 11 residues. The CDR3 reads CSVDWATEAFF. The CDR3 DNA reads TGCAGCGTTGATTGGGCGACTGAAGCTTTCTTT.

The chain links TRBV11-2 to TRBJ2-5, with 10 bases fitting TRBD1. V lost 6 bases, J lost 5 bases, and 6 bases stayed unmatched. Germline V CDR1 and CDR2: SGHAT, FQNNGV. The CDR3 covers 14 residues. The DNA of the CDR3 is TGTGCCAGCAGGGGTCCGGGACAGGGGGAGACCCAGTACTTC. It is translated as CASRGPGQGETQYF.

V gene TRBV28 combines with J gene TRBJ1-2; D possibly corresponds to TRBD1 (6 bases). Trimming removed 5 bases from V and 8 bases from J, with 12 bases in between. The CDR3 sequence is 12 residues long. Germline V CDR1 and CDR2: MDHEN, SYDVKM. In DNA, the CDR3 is TGTGCCAGCAGTGGGGGGCAAATGGGCTACACCTTC. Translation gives CASSGGQMGYTF.

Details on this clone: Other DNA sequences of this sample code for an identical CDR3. The CDR3 coding sequence is TGTGCCAGCAGCTTGCGTGGGACTGGGGCCAACGTCCTGACTTTC. Amino acids: CASSLRGTGANVLTF. This rearrangement joins TRBV5-4 to TRBJ2-6; the D is unclear. This CDR3 is 15 amino acids long. Trimming removed 1 base at V and 2 bases at J, with 7 bases between. CDR1 and CDR2 from the germline V gene are SGHNT and YYREEE (reference sequence).

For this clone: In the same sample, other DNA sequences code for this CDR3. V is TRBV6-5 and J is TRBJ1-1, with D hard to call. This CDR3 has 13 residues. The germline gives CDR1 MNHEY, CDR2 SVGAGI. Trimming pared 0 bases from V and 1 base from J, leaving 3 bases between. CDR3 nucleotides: TGTGCCAGCAGTTACTCTTCGAACACTGAAGCTTTCTTT. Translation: CASSYSSNTEAFF.

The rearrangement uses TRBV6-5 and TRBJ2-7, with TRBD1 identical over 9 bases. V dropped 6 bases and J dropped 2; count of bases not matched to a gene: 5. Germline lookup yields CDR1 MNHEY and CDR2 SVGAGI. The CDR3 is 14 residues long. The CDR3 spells CASRRQGDPYEQYF. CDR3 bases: TGTGCCAGCAGGAGACAGGGGGATCCCTACGAGCAGTACTTC.

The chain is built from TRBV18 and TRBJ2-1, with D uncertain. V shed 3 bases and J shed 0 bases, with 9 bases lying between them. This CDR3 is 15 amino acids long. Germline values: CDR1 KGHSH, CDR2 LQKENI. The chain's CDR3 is CASSPDRVSYNEQFF. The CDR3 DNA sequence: TGTGCCAGCTCACCGGACCGGGTCTCCTACAATGAGCAGTTCTTC. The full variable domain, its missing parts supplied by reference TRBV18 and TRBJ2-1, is NAGVMQNPRHLVRRRGQEARLRCSPMKGHSHVYWYRQLPEEGLKFMVYLQKENIIDESGMPKERFSAEFPKEGPSILRIQQVVRGDSAAYFCASSPDRVSYNEQFFGPGTRLTVL.

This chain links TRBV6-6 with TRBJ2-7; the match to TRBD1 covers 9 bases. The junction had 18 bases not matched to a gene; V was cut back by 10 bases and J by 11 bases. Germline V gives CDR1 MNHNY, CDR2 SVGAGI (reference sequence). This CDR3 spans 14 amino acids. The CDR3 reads CATGQGLPPSPKYF. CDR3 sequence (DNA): TGTGCCACAGGACAGGGGCTGCCACCATCTCCCAAGTACTTC.

CDR3 in DNA: TGTGCCAGTACCCTAGACAGGGGAACAGATACGCAGTATTTT. Protein: CASTLDRGTDTQYF. This sequence joins TRBV19 and TRBJ2-3; 8 nucleotides match TRBD1. The CDR3 loop spans 14 amino acids. V shed 7 bases and J 3 bases; nucleotides not matched to a gene: 6. Germline CDR1 reads LNHDA; CDR2 reads SQIVND (reference sequence).

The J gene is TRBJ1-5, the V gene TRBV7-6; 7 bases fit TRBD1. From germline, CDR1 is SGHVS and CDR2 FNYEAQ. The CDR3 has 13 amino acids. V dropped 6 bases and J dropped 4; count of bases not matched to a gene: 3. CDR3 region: CASSTQGNQPQHF. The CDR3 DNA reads TGTGCCAGCAGTACACAGGGGAATCAGCCCCAGCATTTT.

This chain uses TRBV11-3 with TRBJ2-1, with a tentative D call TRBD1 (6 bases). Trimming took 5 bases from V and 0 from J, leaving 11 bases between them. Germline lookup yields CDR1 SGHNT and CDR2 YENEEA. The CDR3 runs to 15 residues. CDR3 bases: TGTGCCAGCAGCCAGGGACATTACTCCTACAATGAGCAGTTCTTC. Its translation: CASSQGHYSYNEQFF.

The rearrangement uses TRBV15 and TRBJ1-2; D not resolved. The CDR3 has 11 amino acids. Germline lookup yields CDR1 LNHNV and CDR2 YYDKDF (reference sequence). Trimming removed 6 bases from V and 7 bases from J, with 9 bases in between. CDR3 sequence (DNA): TGTGCCACCAGTAGGCTGGGTGGCTACACCTTC. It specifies CATSRLGGYTF.

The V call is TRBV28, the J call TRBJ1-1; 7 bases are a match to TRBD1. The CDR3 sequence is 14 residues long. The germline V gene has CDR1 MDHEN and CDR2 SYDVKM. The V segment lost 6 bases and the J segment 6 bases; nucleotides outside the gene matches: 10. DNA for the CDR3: TGTGCCAGCAGCCTTAACAGGGGAAGAGCTGAAGCTTTCTTT. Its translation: CASSLNRGRAEAFF.